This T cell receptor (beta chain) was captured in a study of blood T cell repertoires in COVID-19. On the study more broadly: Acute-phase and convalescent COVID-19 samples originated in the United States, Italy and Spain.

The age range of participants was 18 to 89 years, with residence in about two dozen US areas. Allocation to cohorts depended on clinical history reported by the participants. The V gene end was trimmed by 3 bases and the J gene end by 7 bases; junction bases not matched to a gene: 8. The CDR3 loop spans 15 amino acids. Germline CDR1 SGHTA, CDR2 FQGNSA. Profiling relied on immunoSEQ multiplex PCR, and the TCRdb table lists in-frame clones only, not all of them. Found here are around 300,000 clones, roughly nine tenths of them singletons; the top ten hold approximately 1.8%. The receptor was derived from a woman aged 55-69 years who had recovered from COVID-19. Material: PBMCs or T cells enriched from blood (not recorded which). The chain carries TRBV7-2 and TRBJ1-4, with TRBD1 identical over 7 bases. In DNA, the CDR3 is TGTGCCAGCAGCTTTAACAGGGGACGGAGTGAAAAACTGTTTTTT. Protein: CASSFNRGRSEKLFF.